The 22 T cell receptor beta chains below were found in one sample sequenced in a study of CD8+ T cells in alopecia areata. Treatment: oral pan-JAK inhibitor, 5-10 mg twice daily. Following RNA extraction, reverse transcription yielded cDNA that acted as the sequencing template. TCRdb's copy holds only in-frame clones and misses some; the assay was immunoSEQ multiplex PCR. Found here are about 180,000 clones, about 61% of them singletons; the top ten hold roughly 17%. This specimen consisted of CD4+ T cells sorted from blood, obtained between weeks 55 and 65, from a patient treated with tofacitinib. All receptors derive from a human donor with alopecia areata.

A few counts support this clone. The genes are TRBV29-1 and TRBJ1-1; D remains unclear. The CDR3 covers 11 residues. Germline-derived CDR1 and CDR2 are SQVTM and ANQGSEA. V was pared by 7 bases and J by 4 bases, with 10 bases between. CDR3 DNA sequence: TGCAGCGCCGTACGGGGCACTGAAGCTTTCTTT. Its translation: CSAVRGTEAFF.

This chain's CDR3 is CASSFDRNYEQYF. The CDR3 DNA reads as TGTGCCAGCAGCTTCGACAGGAACTACGAGCAGTACTTC. The chain couples TRBV7-9 to TRBJ2-7; possible D gene TRBD1, 6 bases. Trimming took 3 bases from V and 3 from J, leaving 9 bases between them. Germline values: CDR1 SEHNR, CDR2 FQNEAQ (reference sequence). The length of the CDR3 is 13 residues.

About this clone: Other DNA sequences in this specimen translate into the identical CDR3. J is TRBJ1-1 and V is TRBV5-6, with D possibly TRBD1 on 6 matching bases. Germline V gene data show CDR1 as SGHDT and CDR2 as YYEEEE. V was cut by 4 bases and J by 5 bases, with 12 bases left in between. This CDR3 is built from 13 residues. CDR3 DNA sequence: TGTGCCAGCAGCCCAACAGGGTTTACTGAAGCTTTCTTT. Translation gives CASSPTGFTEAFF.

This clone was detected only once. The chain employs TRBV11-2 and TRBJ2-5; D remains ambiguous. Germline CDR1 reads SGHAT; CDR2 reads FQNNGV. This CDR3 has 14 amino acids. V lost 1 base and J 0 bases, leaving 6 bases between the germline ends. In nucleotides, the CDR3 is TGTGCCAGCAGCTTAGCTCTGAACCAAGAGACCCAGTACTTC. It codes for CASSLALNQETQYF.

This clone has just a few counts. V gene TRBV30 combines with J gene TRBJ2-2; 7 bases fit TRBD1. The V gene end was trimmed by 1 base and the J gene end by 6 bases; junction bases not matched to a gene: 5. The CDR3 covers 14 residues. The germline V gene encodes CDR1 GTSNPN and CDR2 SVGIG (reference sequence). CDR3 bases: TGTGCCTGGAGTGGCAGGGGGATCTCCGGGGAGCTGTTTTTT. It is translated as CAWSGRGISGELFF. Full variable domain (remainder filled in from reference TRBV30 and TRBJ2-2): SQTIHQWPATLVQPVGSPLSLECTVEGTSNPNLYWYRQAAGRGLQLLFYSVGIGQISSEVPQNLSASRPQDRQFILSSKKLLLSDSGFYLCAWSGRGISGELFFGEGSRLTVL.

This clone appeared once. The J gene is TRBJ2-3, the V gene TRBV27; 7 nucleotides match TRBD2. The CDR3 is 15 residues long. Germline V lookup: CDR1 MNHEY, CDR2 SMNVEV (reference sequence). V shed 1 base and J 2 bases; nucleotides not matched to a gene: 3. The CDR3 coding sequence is TGTGCCAGCAGTTTATGGGCGGGGGACACAGATACGCAGTATTTT. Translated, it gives CASSLWAGDTDTQYF.

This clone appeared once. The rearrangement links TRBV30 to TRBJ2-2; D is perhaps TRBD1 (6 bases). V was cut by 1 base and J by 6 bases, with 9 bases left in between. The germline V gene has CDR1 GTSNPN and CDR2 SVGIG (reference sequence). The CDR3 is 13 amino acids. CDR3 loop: CAWSDGGPGELFF. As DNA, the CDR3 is TGTGCCTGGAGTGATGGGGGCCCCGGGGAGCTGTTTTTT. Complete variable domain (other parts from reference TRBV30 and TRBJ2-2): SQTIHQWPATLVQPVGSPLSLECTVEGTSNPNLYWYRQAAGRGLQLLFYSVGIGQISSEVPQNLSASRPQDRQFILSSKKLLLSDSGFYLCAWSDGGPGELFFGEGSRLTVL.

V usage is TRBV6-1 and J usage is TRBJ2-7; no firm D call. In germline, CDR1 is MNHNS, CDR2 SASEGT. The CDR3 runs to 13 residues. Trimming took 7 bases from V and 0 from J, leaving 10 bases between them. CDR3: CASIFPGSYEQYF. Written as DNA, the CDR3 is TGTGCCAGCATCTTTCCAGGCTCCTACGAGCAGTACTTC.

This chain's CDR3 is CASREGVNTEAFF. CDR3 coding DNA: TGTGCCAGCAGAGAGGGAGTGAACACTGAAGCTTTCTTT. The chain recombines TRBV6-1 with TRBJ1-1; D is uncertain. This CDR3 has 13 residues. Trimming cost V 6 bases and J 0 bases, with 8 bases left between them. CDR1 and CDR2 from the germline V gene are MNHNS and SASEGT.

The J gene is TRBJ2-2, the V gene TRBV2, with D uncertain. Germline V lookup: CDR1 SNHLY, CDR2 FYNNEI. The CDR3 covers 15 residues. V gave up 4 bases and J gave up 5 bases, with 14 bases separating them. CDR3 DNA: TGTGCCAGCAGTGTGTTCTTAGGACGTACCGGGGAGCTGTTTTTT. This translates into CASSVFLGRTGELFF.

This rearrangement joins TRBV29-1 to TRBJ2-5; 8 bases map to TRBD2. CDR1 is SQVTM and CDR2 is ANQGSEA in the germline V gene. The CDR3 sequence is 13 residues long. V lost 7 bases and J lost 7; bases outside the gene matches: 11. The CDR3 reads CSAVAGLTGTQYF. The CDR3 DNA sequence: TGCAGCGCCGTAGCGGGGCTAACAGGGACCCAGTACTTC.

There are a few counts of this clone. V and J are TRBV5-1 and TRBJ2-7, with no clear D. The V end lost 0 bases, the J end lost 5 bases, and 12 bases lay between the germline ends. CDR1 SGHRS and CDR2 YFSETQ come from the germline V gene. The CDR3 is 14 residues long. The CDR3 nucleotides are TGCGCCAGCAGCTTGGCGGCAGGATCCCACGAGCAGTACTTC. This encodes CASSLAAGSHEQYF.

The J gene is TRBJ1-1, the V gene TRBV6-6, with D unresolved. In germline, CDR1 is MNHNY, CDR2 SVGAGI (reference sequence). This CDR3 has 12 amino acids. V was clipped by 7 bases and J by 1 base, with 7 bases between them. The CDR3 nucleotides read TGTGCCAGCAACTTGGCGAACACTGAAGCTTTCTTT. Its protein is CASNLANTEAFF.

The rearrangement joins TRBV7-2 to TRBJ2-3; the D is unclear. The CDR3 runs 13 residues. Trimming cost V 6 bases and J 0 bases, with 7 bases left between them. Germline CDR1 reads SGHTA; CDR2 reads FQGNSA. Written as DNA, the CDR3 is TGTGCCAGCAGGAAGGGAAGCACAGATACGCAGTATTTT. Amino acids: CASRKGSTDTQYF.

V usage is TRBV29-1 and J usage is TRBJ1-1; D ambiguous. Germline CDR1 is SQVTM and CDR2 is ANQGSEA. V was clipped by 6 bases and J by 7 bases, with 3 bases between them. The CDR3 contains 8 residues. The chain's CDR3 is CSVGEAFF. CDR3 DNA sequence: TGCAGCGTCGGTGAAGCTTTCTTT.

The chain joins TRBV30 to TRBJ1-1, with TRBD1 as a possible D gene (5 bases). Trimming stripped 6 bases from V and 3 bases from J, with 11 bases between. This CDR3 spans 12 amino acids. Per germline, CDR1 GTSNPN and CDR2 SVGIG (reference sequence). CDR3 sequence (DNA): TGTGCCTGTTTTCAGGGACACACTGAAGCTTTCTTT. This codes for CACFQGHTEAFF.

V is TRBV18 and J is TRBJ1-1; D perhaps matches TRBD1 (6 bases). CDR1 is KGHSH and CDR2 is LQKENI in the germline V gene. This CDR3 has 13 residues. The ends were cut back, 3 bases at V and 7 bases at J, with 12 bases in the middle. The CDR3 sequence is CASSPDRKVEAFF. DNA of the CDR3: TGTGCCAGCTCACCCGACAGGAAGGTTGAAGCTTTCTTT.

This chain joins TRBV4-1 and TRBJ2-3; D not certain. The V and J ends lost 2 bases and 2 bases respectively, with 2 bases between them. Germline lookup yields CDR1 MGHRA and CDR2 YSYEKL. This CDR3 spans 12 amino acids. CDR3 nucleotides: TGCGCCAGCAGCCAACTCACAGATACGCAGTATTTT. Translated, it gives CASSQLTDTQYF.

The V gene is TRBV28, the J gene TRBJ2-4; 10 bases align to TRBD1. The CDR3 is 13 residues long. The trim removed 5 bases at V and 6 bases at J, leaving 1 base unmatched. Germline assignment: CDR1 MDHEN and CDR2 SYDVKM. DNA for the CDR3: TGTGCCAGCAGTGGGACAGGGGTAAACATTCAGTACTTC. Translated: CASSGTGVNIQYF.

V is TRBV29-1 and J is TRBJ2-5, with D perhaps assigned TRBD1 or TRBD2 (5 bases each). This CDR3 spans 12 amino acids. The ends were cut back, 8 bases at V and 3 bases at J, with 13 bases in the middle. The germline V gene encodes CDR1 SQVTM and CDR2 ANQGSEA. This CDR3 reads CSSRGDEETQYF. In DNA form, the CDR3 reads TGCAGCTCCCGTGGGGACGAAGAGACCCAGTACTTC. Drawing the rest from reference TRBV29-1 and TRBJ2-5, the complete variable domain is SAVISQKPSRDICQRGTSLTIQCQVDSQVTMMFWYRQQPGQSLTLIATANQGSEATYESGFVIDKFPISRPNLTFSTLTVSNMSPEDSSIYLCSSRGDEETQYFGPGTRLLVL.

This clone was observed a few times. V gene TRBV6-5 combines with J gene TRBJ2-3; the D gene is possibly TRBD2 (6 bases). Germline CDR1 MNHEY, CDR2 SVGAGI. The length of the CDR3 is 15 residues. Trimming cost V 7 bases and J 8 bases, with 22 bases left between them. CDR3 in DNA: TGTGCCAGCACTAACTGGATTGCGGGATCGGGTACGCAGTATTTT. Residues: CASTNWIAGSGTQYF.

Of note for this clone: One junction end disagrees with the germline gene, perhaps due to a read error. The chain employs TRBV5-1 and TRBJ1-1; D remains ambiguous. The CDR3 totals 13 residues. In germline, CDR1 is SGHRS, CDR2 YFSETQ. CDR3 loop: CASSLSMNAEAFF. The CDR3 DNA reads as TGCGCCAGCAGCTTAAGTATGAACGCTGAAGCTTTCTTT.